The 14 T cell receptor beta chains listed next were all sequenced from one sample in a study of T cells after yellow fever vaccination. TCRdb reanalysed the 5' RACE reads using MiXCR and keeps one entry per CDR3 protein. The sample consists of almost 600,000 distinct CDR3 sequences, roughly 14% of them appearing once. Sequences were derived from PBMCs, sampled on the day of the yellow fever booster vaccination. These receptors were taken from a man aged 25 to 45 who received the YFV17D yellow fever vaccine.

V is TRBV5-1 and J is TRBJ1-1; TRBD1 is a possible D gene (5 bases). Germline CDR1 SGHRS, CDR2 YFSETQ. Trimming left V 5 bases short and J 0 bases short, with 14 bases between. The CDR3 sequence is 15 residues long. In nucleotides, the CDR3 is TGCGCCAGCAGTGTTGAAGGAGGGGTGAACACTGAAGCTTTCTTT. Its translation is CASSVEGGVNTEAFF.

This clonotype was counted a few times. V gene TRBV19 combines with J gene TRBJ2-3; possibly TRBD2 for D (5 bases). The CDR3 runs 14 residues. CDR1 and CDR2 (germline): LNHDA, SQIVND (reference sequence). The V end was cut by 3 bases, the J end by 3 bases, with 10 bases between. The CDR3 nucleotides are TGTGCCAGTAGTATCGTTCTAGCTACAGATACGCAGTATTTT. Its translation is CASSIVLATDTQYF.

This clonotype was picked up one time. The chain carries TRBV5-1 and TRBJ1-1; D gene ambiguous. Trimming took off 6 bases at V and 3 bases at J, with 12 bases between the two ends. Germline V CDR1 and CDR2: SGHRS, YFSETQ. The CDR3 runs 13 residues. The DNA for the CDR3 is TGCGCCAGCACGACGGCAATCGACACTGAAGCTTTCTTT. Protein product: CASTTAIDTEAFF. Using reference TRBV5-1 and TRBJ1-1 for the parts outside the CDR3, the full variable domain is KAGVTQTPRYLIKTRGQQVTLSCSPISGHRSVSWYQQTPGQGLQFLFEYFSETQRNKGNFPGRFSGRQFSNSRSEMNVSTLELGDSALYLCASTTAIDTEAFFGQGTRLTVV.

CDR3 bases: TGTGCCAGCAGCTGGCGTTTGGGAGGAGAAAACATTCAGTACTTC. Encoded protein: CASSWRLGGENIQYF. The genes are TRBV27 and TRBJ2-4, with D maybe TRBD2 (6 bases). The V end was cut by 6 bases, the J end by 5 bases, with 17 bases between. In germline, CDR1 is MNHEY, CDR2 SMNVEV (reference sequence). The CDR3 length is 15 residues.

The CDR3, as DNA: TGTGCCAGCAGTTCCTTTGAGGCCGGTTACGAGCAGTACTTC. Protein sequence: CASSSFEAGYEQYF. This sequence joins TRBV12-3 or TRBV12-4 and TRBJ2-7; unclear D gene. This CDR3 contains 14 residues. V gave up 4 bases and J gave up 4 bases, with 14 bases separating them.

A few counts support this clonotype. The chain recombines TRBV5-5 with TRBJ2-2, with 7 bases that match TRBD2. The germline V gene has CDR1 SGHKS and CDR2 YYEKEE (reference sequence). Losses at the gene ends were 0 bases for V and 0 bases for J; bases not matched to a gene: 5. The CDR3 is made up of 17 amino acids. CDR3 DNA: TGTGCCAGCAGCTTGGGCGGGAGCCTCGCGAACACCGGGGAGCTGTTTTTT. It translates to CASSLGGSLANTGELFF.

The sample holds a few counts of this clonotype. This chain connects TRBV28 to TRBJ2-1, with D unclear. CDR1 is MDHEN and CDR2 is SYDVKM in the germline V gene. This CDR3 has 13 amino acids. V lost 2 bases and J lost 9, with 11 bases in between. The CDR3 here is CASSLIYSGEQFF. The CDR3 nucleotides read TGTGCCAGCAGTTTAATCTACTCCGGTGAGCAGTTCTTC.

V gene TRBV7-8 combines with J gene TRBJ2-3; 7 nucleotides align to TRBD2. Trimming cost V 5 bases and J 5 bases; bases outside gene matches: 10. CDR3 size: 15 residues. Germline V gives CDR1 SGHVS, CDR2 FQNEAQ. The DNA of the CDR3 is TGTGCCAGCAGCCACGAGCGGGGAATTAGAGATACGCAGTATTTT. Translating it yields CASSHERGIRDTQYF.

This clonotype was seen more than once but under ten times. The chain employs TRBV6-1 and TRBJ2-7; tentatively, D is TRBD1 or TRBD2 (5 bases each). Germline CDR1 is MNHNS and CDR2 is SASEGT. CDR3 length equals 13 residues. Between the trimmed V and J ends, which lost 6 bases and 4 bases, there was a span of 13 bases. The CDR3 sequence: CASSRGRLYEQYF. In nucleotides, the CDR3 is TGTGCCAGCAGCCGGGGCCGCTTGTACGAGCAGTACTTC.

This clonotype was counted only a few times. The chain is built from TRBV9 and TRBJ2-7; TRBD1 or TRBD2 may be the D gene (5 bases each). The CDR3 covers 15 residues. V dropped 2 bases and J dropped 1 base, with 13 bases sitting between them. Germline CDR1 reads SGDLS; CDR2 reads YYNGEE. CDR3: CASSVLGDLSYEQYF. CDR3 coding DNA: TGTGCCAGCAGCGTGCTTGGGGACCTGTCCTACGAGCAGTACTTC.

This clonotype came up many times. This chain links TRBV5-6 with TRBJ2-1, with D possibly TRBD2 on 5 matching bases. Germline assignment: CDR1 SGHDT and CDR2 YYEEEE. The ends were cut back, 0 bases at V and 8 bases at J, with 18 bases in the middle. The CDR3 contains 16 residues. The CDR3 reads CASSLVVGKPTHEQFF. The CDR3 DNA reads TGTGCCAGCAGCTTGGTGGTCGGGAAACCTACCCATGAGCAGTTCTTC. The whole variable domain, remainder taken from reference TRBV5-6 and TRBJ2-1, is DAGVTQSPTHLIKTRGQQVTLRCSPKSGHDTVSWYQQALGQGPQFIFQYYEEEERQRGNFPDRFSGHQFPNYSSELNVNALLLGDSALYLCASSLVVGKPTHEQFFGPGTRLTVL.

Here the CDR3 DNA reads TGCAGTGCTAGCCCTTTCGGCGGGGATAATTCACCCCTCCACTTT. It is translated as CSASPFGGDNSPLHF. The rearrangement uses TRBV20-1 and TRBJ1-6; D gene uncertain. Germline V gene sequence: CDR1 DFQATT, CDR2 SNEGSKA (reference sequence). This CDR3 is built from 15 residues. Trimming removed 3 bases from V and 5 bases from J, with 14 bases in between.

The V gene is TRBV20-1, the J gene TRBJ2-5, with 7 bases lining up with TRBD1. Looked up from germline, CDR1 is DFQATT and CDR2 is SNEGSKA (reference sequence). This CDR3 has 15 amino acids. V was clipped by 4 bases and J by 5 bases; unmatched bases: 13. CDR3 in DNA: TGCAGTGCTAACGAACAGGGGAGTTGGGGCGAGACCCAGTACTTC. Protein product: CSANEQGSWGETQYF.

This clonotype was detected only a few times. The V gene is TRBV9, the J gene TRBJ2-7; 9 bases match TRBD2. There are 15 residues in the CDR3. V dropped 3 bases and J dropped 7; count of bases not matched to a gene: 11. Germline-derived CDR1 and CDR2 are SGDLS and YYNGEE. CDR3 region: CASSEGTGLASEQYF. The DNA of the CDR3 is TGTGCCAGCAGCGAAGGGACGGGACTAGCTAGTGAGCAGTACTTC.